This T cell receptor (beta chain) was retrieved from a study of blood T cell repertoires in COVID-19 (dated by TCRdb to about 2020). With regard to the full study: Samples from collaborators originated in the United States, Italy and Spain and spanned both the acute and convalescent phases of COVID-19. The prospective study material was composed of cDNA or gDNA derived from T cells, B-cell-depleted T cells, or PBMCs. Deeply sampled blood TCRbeta repertoires from subjects exposed to, actively infected with, or recovered from COVID-19 were included in the dataset. A freely available public database, intended as a resource for researchers studying the immune response to SARS-CoV-2, is where the repertoires were released. Samples came from the ongoing ImmuneRACE study (first 160 participants) plus 1,254 subjects from 6 global collaborators. Sample metadata almost always included a de-identified subject ID, COVID-19 status, age in years and sex. Where available, HLA class I and class II types were obtained from metadata supplied by the sample provider rather than from assay-based typing.

Each collaborating institution followed its own protocols to collect whole blood in K2EDTA tubes. For TCRbeta analysis, collaborators shipped samples in one of three forms: frozen whole blood, isolated PBMCs, or DNA extracted from either of those sample types. In the case of this clone: Its antigen is currently not known. One base away there is no much larger clone; base qualities are not given.

Sequences SEHNR (CDR1) and FQNEAQ (CDR2) are obtained from the germline V gene (reference sequence). The CDR3 covers 14 residues, taking in both the cysteine and the phenylalanine. Only the CDR3 region is kept as DNA, spanning 42 bases read in frame from base 1. Between the V and J ends, shortened by 2 bases and 4 bases respectively, the junction contains 8 bases. What the authors observed across the whole study: The amount of clinical and demographic metadata varied by source and participant and was provided uncurated.

TCRbeta CDR3 regions were amplified from genomic DNA using the immunoSEQ Assay, a bias-controlled multiplex PCR. Per the source publication's procedure: The number of nucleated cells in each sample was estimated by amplification of reference gene primers within the assay. To quantify the absolute abundance of each unique TCRbeta CDR3 rearrangement, sequence reads were collapsed and filtered. For each sample, productive Simpson clonality was calculated as the square root of Simpson's diversity index across productive rearrangements. The source is immuneACCESS, and TCRdb retained only in-frame sequences with V and J called. Part of the clones is not carried over; for the studies checked, unresolved V genes explain less than half of this, and the remainder is unexplained. That table supplies the V and J calls and clone size; D and trimming were determined from the DNA. This sample lists some 120,000 clones; approximately 90% were detected once. Of the sample, 1.5% to 1.7% is held by the ten largest clones.

The clonotype comes from a human donor in a cohort sampled during active COVID-19. Recombination linked TRBV7-9 to TRBJ2-2, with no reliable assignment of the D segment. Source material: peripheral blood. For the CDR3, the sequence is CASSLPRSTGELFF. Here is the DNA: TGTGCCAGCAGCTTACCGCGGTCCACCGGGGAGCTGTTTTTT.